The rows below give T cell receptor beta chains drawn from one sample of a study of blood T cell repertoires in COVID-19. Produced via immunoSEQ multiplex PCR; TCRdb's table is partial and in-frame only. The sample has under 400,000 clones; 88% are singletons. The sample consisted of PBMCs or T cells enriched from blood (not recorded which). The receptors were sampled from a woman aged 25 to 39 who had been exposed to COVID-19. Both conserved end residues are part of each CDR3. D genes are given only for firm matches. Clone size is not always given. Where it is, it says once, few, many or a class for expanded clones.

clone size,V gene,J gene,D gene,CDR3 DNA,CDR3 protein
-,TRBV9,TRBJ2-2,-,TGTGCCAGCAGCGTAGCTACGGGGGACAGAGACACCGGGGAGCTGTTTTTT,CASSVATGDRDTGELFF
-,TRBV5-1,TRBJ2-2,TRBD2,TGCGCCAGCAGCTTGAGGCTAGCGGGCAGGTCAAACACCGGGGAGCTGTTTTTT,CASSLRLAGRSNTGELFF
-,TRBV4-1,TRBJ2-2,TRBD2,TGCGCCAGCAGCCAAGCGACTAGCGGGAACACCGGGGAGCTGTTTTTT,CASSQATSGNTGELFF
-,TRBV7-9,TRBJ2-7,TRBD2,TGTGCCACCACTCAGCGGGATGCCTCCTACGAGCAGTACTTC,CATTQRDASYEQYF
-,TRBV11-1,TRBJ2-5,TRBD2,TGTGCCAGCAGCTATACCAGCGGGAAGCGGCAAGAGACCCAGTACTTC,CASSYTSGKRQETQYF
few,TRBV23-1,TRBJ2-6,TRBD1,TGCGCCAGCAGTCCCCGGGACAGGATCATTCGCTCTGGGGCCAACGTCCTGACTTTC,CASSPRDRIIRSGANVLTF
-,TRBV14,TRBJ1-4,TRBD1,TGTGCCAGCAGCCAAGATCGGACAGGGCATGAAAAACTGTTTTTT,CASSQDRTGHEKLFF
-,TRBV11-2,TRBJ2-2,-,TGTGCCAGCAGCACCGGGACATACACCGGGGAGCTGTTTTTT,CASSTGTYTGELFF
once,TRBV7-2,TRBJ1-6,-,TGTGCCAGCAGCTTAGAGTTTCTCGTTCTAACCGCTAATTCACCCCTCCACTTT,CASSLEFLVLTANSPLHF
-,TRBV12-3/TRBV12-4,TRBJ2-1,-,TGTGCCAGCAGCCCACGGAGTAGTAATGAGCAGTTCTTC,CASSPRSSNEQFF
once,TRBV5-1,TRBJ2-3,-,TGCGCCAGCAGCGCCTCGGGATTGAGAGATACGCAGTATTTT,CASSASGLRDTQYF
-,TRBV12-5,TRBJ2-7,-,TGTGCTAGTGGTTTGGTACACAGTACCTCCTACGAGCAGTACTTC,CASGLVHSTSYEQYF
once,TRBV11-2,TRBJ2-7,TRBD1,TGTGCCAGCAGCCGGGACAGGGGCCTTAGGGAGCAGTACTTC,CASSRDRGLREQYF
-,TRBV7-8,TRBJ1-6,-,TGTGCCAGCAGCTTAGTCATAGCTGATTCACCCCTCCACTTT,CASSLVIADSPLHF
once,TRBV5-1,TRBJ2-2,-,TGCGCCAGCAGCTTATCGCCGAGCACCGGGGAGCTGTTTTTT,CASSLSPSTGELFF
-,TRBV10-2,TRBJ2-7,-,TGCGCCAGCGTCATGGGAGTAACCTACGAGCAGTACTTC,CASVMGVTYEQYF
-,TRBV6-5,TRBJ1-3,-,TGTGCCAGTCGGAGTTCTGGAAACACCATATATTTT,CASRSSGNTIYF
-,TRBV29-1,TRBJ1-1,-,TGCAGCGCCCCCCGGGGCACTGAAGCTTTCTTT,CSAPRGTEAFF
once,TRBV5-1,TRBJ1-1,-,TGCGCCAGCAGCTTGAGGTCGACAGTAAACACTGAAGCTTTCTTT,CASSLRSTVNTEAFF
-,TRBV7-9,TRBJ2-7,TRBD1,TGTGCCAGCAGCTTAGCCGGGACAGGGGGATCCCTTTCCTACGAGCAGTACTTC,CASSLAGTGGSLSYEQYF
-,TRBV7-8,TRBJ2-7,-,TGTGCCAGCAGCATGAGAATTCCCTACGAGCAGTACTTC,CASSMRIPYEQYF
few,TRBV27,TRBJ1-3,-,TGTGCCAGCAAGACTACGGGGTCCTCTGGAAACACCATATATTTT,CASKTTGSSGNTIYF
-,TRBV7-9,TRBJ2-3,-,TGTGCCAGCAGCCCCCCAGGGGGCACAGATACGCAGTATTTT,CASSPPGGTDTQYF
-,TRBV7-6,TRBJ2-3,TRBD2,TGTGCCAGCAGCTTAGTTTTCGCGGGAGGCCCTACACACCAGTATTTT,CASSLVFAGGPTHQYF
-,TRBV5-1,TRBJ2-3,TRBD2,TGCGCCAGCAGCCCCGAGCGGGAGGGAGATACGCAGTATTTT,CASSPEREGDTQYF
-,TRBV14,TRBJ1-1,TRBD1,TGTGCCAGCAGCCAAAGTCGGGACAGCGGTAGGAACACTGAAGCTTTCTTT,CASSQSRDSGRNTEAFF
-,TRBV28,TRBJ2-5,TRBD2,TGTGCCAGCAGCCACCGACTAGCGGGAGGAAAAGAGACCCAGTACTTC,CASSHRLAGGKETQYF
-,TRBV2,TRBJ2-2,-,TGTGCCAGCAGGCAACAGGAAACCGGGGAGCTGTTTTTT,CASRQQETGELFF
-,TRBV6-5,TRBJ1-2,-,TGTGCCAGCAGTTACTCACCAGGCTTCTATGGCTACACCTTC,CASSYSPGFYGYTF
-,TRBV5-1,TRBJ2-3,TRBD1,TGCGCCAGCAGCAGACAGACAGGGCTAGCCGATACGCAGTATTTT,CASSRQTGLADTQYF
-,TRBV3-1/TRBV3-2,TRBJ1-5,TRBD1,TGTGCCAGCAGCCCCGCCCGGGACAGTCCCCAGCATTTT,CASSPARDSPQHF
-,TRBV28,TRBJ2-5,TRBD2,TGTGCCAGCAGTTTGCCGACTAGCGGGGCGATGGCCCAGTACTTC,CASSLPTSGAMAQYF
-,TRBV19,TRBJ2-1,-,TGTGCCAGTATGTATCGGGGAAGGAACTACAATGAGCAGTTCTTC,CASMYRGRNYNEQFF
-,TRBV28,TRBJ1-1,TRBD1,TGTGCCAGCAGTATCGGACAGGGGGTGGCCACTGAAGCTTTCTTT,CASSIGQGVATEAFF
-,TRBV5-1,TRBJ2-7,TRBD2,TGCGCCAGCAGGGCTAGCGGGGCCGCGGCGGGTTACGAGCAGTACTTC,CASRASGAAAGYEQYF
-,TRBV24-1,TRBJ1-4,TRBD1,TGTGCCACCAGTGAGTCCGGGACAGGGGTCGACTGGGAAAAACTGTTTTTT,CATSESGTGVDWEKLFF
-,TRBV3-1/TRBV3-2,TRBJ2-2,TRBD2,TGTGCCAGCAGCCCACTAGCGGGAGGGCTAACGGGGGAGCTGTTTTTT,CASSPLAGGLTGELFF